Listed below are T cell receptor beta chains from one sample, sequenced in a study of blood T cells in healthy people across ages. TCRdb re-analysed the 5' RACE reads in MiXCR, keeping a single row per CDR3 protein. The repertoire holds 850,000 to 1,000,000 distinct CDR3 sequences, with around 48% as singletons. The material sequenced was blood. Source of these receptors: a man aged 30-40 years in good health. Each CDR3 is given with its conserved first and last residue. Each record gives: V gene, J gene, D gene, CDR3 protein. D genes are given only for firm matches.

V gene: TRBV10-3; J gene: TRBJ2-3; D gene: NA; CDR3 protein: CAISNPGGRNTDTQYF
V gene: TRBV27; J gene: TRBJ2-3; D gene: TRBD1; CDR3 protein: CASSFLTVDRAGADTQYF
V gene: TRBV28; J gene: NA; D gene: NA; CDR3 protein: CVSRRTEGETYEQYF
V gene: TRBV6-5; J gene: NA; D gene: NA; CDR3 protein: CASSYGGGKRTGETQYF
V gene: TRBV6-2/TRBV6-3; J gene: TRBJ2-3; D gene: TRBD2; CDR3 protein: CASSYRRGGAPSTDTQYF
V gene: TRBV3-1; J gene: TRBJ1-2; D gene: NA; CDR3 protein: CASSHRRSNYGYTF
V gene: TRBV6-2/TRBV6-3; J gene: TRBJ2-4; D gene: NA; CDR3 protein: CASRIRSSYEKYF
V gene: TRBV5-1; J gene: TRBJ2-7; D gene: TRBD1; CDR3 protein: CASGLETGEGYEQYF
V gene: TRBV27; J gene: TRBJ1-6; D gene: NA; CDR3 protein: CASSRDRSYNSPLHF
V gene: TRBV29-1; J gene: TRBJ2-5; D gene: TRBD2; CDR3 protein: CSERGLAGKSGETQYF
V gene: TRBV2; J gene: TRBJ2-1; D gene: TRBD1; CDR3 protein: CASSVTRTGIDEQFF
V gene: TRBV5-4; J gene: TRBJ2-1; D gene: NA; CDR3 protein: CASSWERGASNEQFF
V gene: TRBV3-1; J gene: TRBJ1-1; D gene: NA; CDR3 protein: CASSQDLGNTEAFF
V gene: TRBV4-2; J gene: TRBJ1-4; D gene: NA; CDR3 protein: CASSQDRAGGSNEKLFF
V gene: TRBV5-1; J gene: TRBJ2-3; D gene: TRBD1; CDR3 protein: CASGQGNMADTQYF